What follows are 9 T cell receptor beta chains derived from one specimen sequenced in a study of control samples from healthy donors and cancer patients. Repertoires were generated with immunoSEQ multiplex PCR, while TCRdb's copy carries only in-frame clones and drops some. Found here are approximately 87,000 clones, over 85% of them singletons; the top ten hold about 1.3%. Sequencing was performed on PBMCs. The origin of the receptors is a woman in her forties with lung cancer.

This clone was recorded once. The chain joins TRBV6-6 to TRBJ1-1; weak D call: TRBD1 (5 bases). Deletions cut 7 bases from V and 4 bases from J, with 13 bases between. Germline CDR1 and CDR2: MNHNY and SVGAGI (reference sequence). The CDR3 totals 13 residues. The CDR3 nucleotides read TGTGCCAGCACCGAGCCAGGGCGCACTGAAGCTTTCTTT. Translation: CASTEPGRTEAFF.

The genes are TRBV5-4 and TRBJ2-1, with TRBD1 matching 8 bases. Germline V gene data show CDR1 as SGHNT and CDR2 as YYREEE (reference sequence). The CDR3 consists of 14 residues. The V gene end was trimmed by 4 bases and the J gene end by 9 bases; junction bases not matched to a gene: 9. This CDR3 reads CASSTTGGLSEQFF. In DNA, the CDR3 is TGTGCCAGCAGCACCACAGGGGGTTTGAGTGAGCAGTTCTTC. Using reference TRBV5-4 and TRBJ2-1 for the parts outside the CDR3, the full variable domain is ETGVTQSPTHLIKTRGQQVTLRCSSQSGHNTVSWYQQALGQGPQFIFQYYREEENGRGNFPPRFSGLQFPNYSSELNVNALELDDSALYLCASSTTGGLSEQFFGPGTRLTVL.

The rearrangement joins TRBV5-1 to TRBJ2-5; 8 nucleotides match TRBD1. Looked up from germline, CDR1 is SGHRS and CDR2 is YFSETQ. The junction had 2 bases not matched to a gene; V was cut back by 0 bases and J by 1 base. This CDR3 has 15 residues. The CDR3: CASSLGQGIQETQYF. The CDR3 DNA follows: TGCGCCAGCAGCTTGGGACAGGGGATCCAAGAGACCCAGTACTTC. The full variable domain, with the rest looked up from reference TRBV5-1 and TRBJ2-5, is KAGVTQTPRYLIKTRGQQVTLSCSPISGHRSVSWYQQTPGQGLQFLFEYFSETQRNKGNFPGRFSGRQFSNSRSEMNVSTLELGDSALYLCASSLGQGIQETQYFGPGTRLLVL.

The CDR3: CASSPPGGSGNTIYF. The DNA of the CDR3 is TGTGCCAGCTCACCTCCGGGAGGCTCTGGAAACACCATATATTTT. The chain uses TRBV18 and TRBJ1-3; D not certain. The V end was cut by 3 bases, the J end by 0 bases, with 9 bases between. In germline, CDR1 is KGHSH, CDR2 LQKENI. The CDR3 has 15 residues.

The chain couples TRBV9 to TRBJ1-1, with a possible D match to TRBD1 (5 bases). The CDR3 has 14 residues. V lost 0 bases and J 1 base, leaving 7 bases between the germline ends. CDR1 and CDR2 (germline): SGDLS, YYNGEE. The CDR3 nucleotides are TGTGCCAGCAGCGTAGACCAGGGGAACACTGAAGCTTTCTTT. As protein: CASSVDQGNTEAFF.

This chain uses TRBV6-1 with TRBJ1-5, with 7 bases fitting TRBD1. V gave up 4 bases and J gave up 6 bases; unmatched junction bases: 12. The germline CDR1 and CDR2 sequences are MNHNS and SASEGT. The CDR3 consists of 16 residues. This CDR3 reads CASSVSSQGVGQPQHF. The CDR3 bases are TGTGCCAGCAGTGTCTCCTCCCAGGGGGTCGGTCAGCCCCAGCATTTT.

The chain carries TRBV3-1 (or the pseudogene TRBV3-2) and TRBJ2-5; D is unresolved. Trimming removed 3 bases from V and 1 base from J, with 9 bases in between. The CDR3 totals 14 residues. In germline, CDR1 is LGHDT, CDR2 YNNKEL (reference sequence). CDR3 nucleotides: TGTGCCAGCAGCCAGTCAGAAACCCAAGAGACCCAGTACTTC. Protein sequence: CASSQSETQETQYF.

The chain couples TRBV14 to TRBJ1-2; 8 bases match TRBD1. V dropped 2 bases and J dropped 4; count of bases not matched to a gene: 6. In germline, CDR1 is SGHDN, CDR2 FVKESK. CDR3 length equals 15 residues. CDR3 in amino acids: CASSQMPGGRYGYTF. CDR3 in DNA: TGTGCCAGCAGCCAAATGCCAGGGGGCCGCTATGGCTACACCTTC. Full variable domain (rest looked up from reference TRBV14 and TRBJ1-2): EAGVTQFPSHSVIEKGQTVTLRCDPISGHDNLYWYRRVMGKEIKFLLHFVKESKQDESGMPNNRFLAERTGGTYSTLKVQPAELEDSGVYFCASSQMPGGRYGYTFGSGTRLTVV.

The gene calls are TRBV19 and TRBJ1-1; TRBD1 aligns across 8 bases. V was pared by 3 bases and J by 1 base, with 4 bases of the junction left unmatched. The CDR3 is made up of 15 amino acids. Per the germline V gene, CDR1 is LNHDA and CDR2 is SQIVND (reference sequence). The CDR3 DNA is TGTGCCAGTAGTATGTTTGGGACAGGGAACACTGAAGCTTTCTTT. Its protein product is CASSMFGTGNTEAFF. Supplemented by reference TRBV19 and TRBJ1-1, the full variable domain reads DGGITQSPKYLFRKEGQNVTLSCEQNLNHDAMYWYRQDPGQGLRLIYYSQIVNDFQKGDIAEGYSVSREKKESFPLTVTSAQKNPTAFYLCASSMFGTGNTEAFFGQGTRLTVV.